This T cell receptor (beta chain) was sequenced for a study of blood T cell repertoires in COVID-19 (dated by TCRdb to the early 2020s). Regarding the research as a whole: Collaborator samples came from the United States, Italy and Spain and covered acute and convalescent phases of COVID-19. Deeply sampled blood TCRbeta repertoires from subjects exposed to, actively infected with, or recovered from COVID-19 were included in the dataset. Samples were obtained from the ongoing ImmuneRACE study (first 160 participants) and from over 1,000 subjects provided by 6 global collaborators. Where HLA class I and class II types were available, the types were taken from metadata supplied by the sample provider, not from assay-based typing. Sample metadata almost always included a de-identified subject ID, COVID-19 status, age in years and sex. The repertoires were released in a freely available public database intended as a resource for research on the immune response to SARS-CoV-2. The prospective study material was composed of cDNA or gDNA derived from T cells, B-cell-depleted T cells, or PBMCs. General study outcomes and caveats: How much clinical and demographic metadata was included differed by source and by participant, and the metadata was provided uncurated.

TCRbeta CDR3 regions were amplified from genomic DNA by means of the immunoSEQ Assay, a bias-controlled multiplex PCR. In the original analysis: Within the assay, amplification of reference gene primers was used to estimate how many nucleated cells each sample contained. To quantify the absolute abundance of each unique TCRbeta CDR3 rearrangement, sequence reads were collapsed and filtered. For each sample, productive Simpson clonality was calculated as the square root of Simpson's diversity index over productive rearrangements. The source is immuneACCESS, and TCRdb retained only in-frame sequences with V and J called. Part of the clones is not carried over; for the studies checked, unresolved V genes explain less than half of this, and the remainder is unexplained. V, J and clone size are those of that table, while D and trimming were read from the DNA. The sample table shows 400,000 or so clones, and around 90% are seen once. Less than 0.95% of the sample comes from the top ten.

As concerns this clone: Its antigen is unknown. No much larger clonotype is one base removed from it; base qualities were not supplied.

One collaborating source in Seattle enrolled patients while the patients were actively infected and followed the patients over time throughout the course of disease. Each collaborating institution followed its own protocols to collect whole blood in K2EDTA tubes. For TCRbeta analysis, collaborators shipped samples as frozen whole blood, isolated PBMCs, or DNA extracted from either of those sample types. V is cut back by 5 bases and J by 7 bases, with 12 bases in the junction unmatched. CDR1 SEHNR and CDR2 FQNEAQ are derived from the germline V gene (reference sequence). The cysteine opens and the phenylalanine closes a CDR3 of 15 amino acids. This entry keeps only the CDR3 DNA: 45 bases, framed from base 1.

This TCR came from a man aged 18-30 years with COVID-19, enrolled during active disease. The sequencing sample was made of peripheral blood. The chain couples TRBV7-9 to TRBJ1-1; 8 central nucleotides agree with TRBD1. The sequenced DNA: TGTGCCAGCAGCCCCTCCGGGACAGGTCACATTGAAGCTTTCTTT. Its translation reads: CASSPSGTGHIEAFF.